This T cell receptor (beta chain) was recovered during a study of Graves' ophthalmopathy and Graves' hyperthyroidism. Study-wide points: Blood also held most thyroid clonotypes expanded above 0.001 frequency.

A remark on this clonotype: Its antigen is unidentified.

V lost 6 bases and J 2 bases, leaving 16 bases between the germline ends. Germline V gives CDR1 SGHVS, CDR2 FNYEAQ. CDR3 length: 16 amino acids. RNA transcripts served as template for amplifying TCR beta CDR3 sequences. Amplification began with first-round RT-PCR using HTBI primers, then second-round multiplex PCR was performed. TCRdb re-called the multiplex PCR reads with MiXCR, one entry per CDR3 protein. The sample has 740,000 or so distinct CDR3 sequences, roughly 40% seen once. Presentation of ophthalmopathy in the donors involved moderate-to-severe activity, CAS ≥3, NOSPECS ≥4 and a duration under 3 months. As diagnostic evidence, clinical symptoms, serum thyroxine, TRAb, thyroid ultrasound and orbital computed tomography were relied upon. The PBMCs used were ones drawn from approximately 10 ml of fresh peripheral blood.

V and J are TRBV7-6 and TRBJ2-2; possibly TRBD1 for D (6 bases). Sequenced input: peripheral blood. The sequence was obtained from an adult man with Graves' ophthalmopathy. CDR3 in amino acids: CASRMRTALNTGELFF. CDR3 nucleotides: TGTGCCAGCAGGATGAGGACAGCCCTCAACACCGGGGAGCTGTTTTTT.